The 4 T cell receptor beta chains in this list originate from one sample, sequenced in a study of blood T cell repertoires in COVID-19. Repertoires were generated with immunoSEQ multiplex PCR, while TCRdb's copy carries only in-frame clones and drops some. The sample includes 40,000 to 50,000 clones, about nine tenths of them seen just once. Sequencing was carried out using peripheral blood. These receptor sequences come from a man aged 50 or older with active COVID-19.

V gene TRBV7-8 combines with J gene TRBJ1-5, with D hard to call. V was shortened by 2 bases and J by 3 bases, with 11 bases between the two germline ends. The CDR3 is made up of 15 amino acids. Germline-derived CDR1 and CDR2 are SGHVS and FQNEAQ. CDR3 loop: CASSLSGTDNQPQHF. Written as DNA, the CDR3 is TGTGCCAGCAGCTTAAGTGGTACAGACAATCAGCCCCAGCATTTT.

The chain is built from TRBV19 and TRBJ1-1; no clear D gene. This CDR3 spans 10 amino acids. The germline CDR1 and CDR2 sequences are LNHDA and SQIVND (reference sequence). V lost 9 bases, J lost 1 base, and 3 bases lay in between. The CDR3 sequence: CASRNTEAFF. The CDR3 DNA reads TGTGCCAGCCGGAACACTGAAGCTTTCTTT.

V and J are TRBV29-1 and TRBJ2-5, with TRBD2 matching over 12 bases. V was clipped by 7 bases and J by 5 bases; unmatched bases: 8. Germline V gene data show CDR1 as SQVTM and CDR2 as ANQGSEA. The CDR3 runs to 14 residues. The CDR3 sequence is CSAALAGGLETQYF. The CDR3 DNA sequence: TGCAGCGCCGCCCTAGCGGGAGGGCTGGAGACCCAGTACTTC.

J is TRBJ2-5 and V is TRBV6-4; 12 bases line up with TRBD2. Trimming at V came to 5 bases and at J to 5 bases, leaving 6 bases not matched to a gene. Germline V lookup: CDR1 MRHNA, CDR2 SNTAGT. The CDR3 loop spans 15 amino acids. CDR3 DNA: TGTGCCAGCAGTCCGACTAGCGGGGGTACGGAGACCCAGTACTTC. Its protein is CASSPTSGGTETQYF.